Each of the 14 T cell receptor beta chains below was sequenced from the same sample in a study of T cells after yellow fever vaccination. Each CDR3 protein is one row after TCRdb ran MiXCR on the 5' RACE reads. The table records hundreds of thousands of distinct CDR3 sequences, roughly a sixth of them present only once. The input for sequencing was PBMCs, taken before the yellow fever booster vaccination. Receptor source: a man aged 18 to 30 who received the YFV17D yellow fever vaccine.

This clonotype was detected a few times. This chain links TRBV5-1 with TRBJ2-2; D unresolved. Germline lookup yields CDR1 SGHRS and CDR2 YFSETQ. This CDR3 contains 11 residues. Trimming removed 0 bases at V and 10 bases at J, with 4 bases between. CDR3 DNA sequence: TGCGCCAGCAGCTTGGCTCTGGAGCTGTTTTTT. This sequence encodes CASSLALELFF.

This rearrangement joins TRBV25-1 to TRBJ2-7; 9 nucleotides agree with TRBD1. Germline V gene data show CDR1 as MGHDK and CDR2 as SYGVNS. Trimming removed 6 bases from V and 2 bases from J; junction bases left unmatched: 2. The CDR3 totals 13 residues. The CDR3 bases are TGTGCCAGCAGGAGGGACAGGGCCTACGAGCAGTACTTC. The encoded protein is CASRRDRAYEQYF.

The gene calls are TRBV7-9 and TRBJ2-6; 8 bases align to TRBD1. CDR1 SEHNR and CDR2 FQNEAQ come from the germline V gene (reference sequence). V gave up 3 bases and J gave up 3 bases; unmatched junction bases: 7. This CDR3 region has 17 residues. Here the CDR3 reads CASSFETGEFGANVLTF. The CDR3 bases are TGTGCCAGCAGCTTTGAGACAGGGGAATTTGGGGCCAACGTCCTGACTTTC.

The chain couples TRBV6-5 to TRBJ1-1; the D is unclear. Germline V gene data show CDR1 as MNHEY and CDR2 as SVGAGI. This CDR3 contains 16 residues. V lost 0 bases and J 0 bases, leaving 11 bases between the germline ends. The CDR3 loop is CASSYSGNYLNTEAFF. As DNA, the CDR3 is TGTGCCAGCAGTTACTCGGGTAATTATCTGAACACTGAAGCTTTCTTT.

This sequence joins TRBV10-3 and TRBJ2-7, with 8 bases matching TRBD2. Germline V CDR1 and CDR2: ENHRY, SYGVKD. The CDR3 totals 12 residues. For the CDR3, the DNA is TGTGCCATCAGTGACGGGGGGGTCCTGAGGCACGTC. Protein: CAISDGGVLRHV.

The table lists this clonotype with a few counts. CDR3 residues: CASSSRRGTPSWRELFF. CDR3 sequence (DNA): TGTGCCAGCAGCTCCAGGAGGGGGACACCCTCATGGAGGGAGCTGTTTTTT. The chain links TRBV7-2 to TRBJ2-2, with D perhaps being TRBD1 or TRBD2 (6 bases each). Germline V gene lookup returns CDR1 SGHTA and CDR2 FQGNSA. The CDR3 runs 17 residues. Trimming cost V 4 bases and J 9 bases, with 24 bases left between them.

This chain links TRBV27 with TRBJ2-7; TRBD1 agrees at 8 bases. The germline gives CDR1 MNHEY, CDR2 SMNVEV (reference sequence). Trimming took 6 bases from V and 6 from J; bases not matched to a gene: 10. The CDR3 is 14 residues long. The CDR3 loop is CASSRYRGDSEQYV. The CDR3 DNA reads TGTGCCAGCAGCAGATACAGGGGGGATTCCGAGCAGTACGTC.

V and J are TRBV10-3 and TRBJ1-5; D remains unclear. The CDR3 totals 14 residues. Trimming left V 3 bases short and J 3 bases short, with 9 bases between. Germline loops: CDR1 ENHRY, CDR2 SYGVKD. The chain's CDR3 is CAISDEGLNQPQHF. CDR3 nucleotides: TGTGCCATCAGTGATGAGGGCCTCAATCAGCCCCAGCATTTT.

This clonotype occurred a few times. The chain combines TRBV20-1 with TRBJ1-1; 7 bases fit TRBD1. Germline CDR1 and CDR2: DFQATT and SNEGSKA (reference sequence). This CDR3 is built from 13 residues. V dropped 4 bases and J dropped 0; count of bases not matched to a gene: 2. The DNA for the CDR3 is TGCAGTGCTAAGGGACAGATGAACACTGAAGCTTTCTTT. It yields the protein CSAKGQMNTEAFF.

The chain is built from TRBV5-1 and TRBJ2-3; TRBD2 matches 11 bases. The CDR3 loop spans 17 amino acids. Germline V gives CDR1 SGHRS, CDR2 YFSETQ. With V trimmed by 7 bases and J by 2 bases, 12 bases remained unmatched. This CDR3 is CASRFGTSGGITDTQYF. The CDR3 region has the DNA TGCGCCAGCCGATTCGGGACTAGCGGAGGGATCACAGATACGCAGTATTTT.

This chain joins TRBV6-2 or TRBV6-3 and TRBJ2-3; D is undetermined. The germline V and J ends were trimmed by 8 bases and 0 bases, with 12 bases remaining between them. There are 14 residues in the CDR3. The V gene's germline CDR1 is MNHEY and CDR2 SVGEGT. CDR3 sequence: CASRALGSTDTQYF. CDR3 coding DNA: TGTGCCAGCCGAGCACTTGGTAGCACAGATACGCAGTATTTT.

V is TRBV4-1 and J is TRBJ2-7; TRBD1 matches at 7 bases. The V gene's germline CDR1 is MGHRA and CDR2 YSYEKL. The ends lost 5 bases at V and 0 bases at J; junction bases unmatched: 16. The CDR3 covers 18 residues. The CDR3 bases are TGCGCCAGCAGCGCAGGGCTTGCGACAGGGTTGCGCTCCTACGAGCAGTACTTC. It translates to CASSAGLATGLRSYEQYF.

This clonotype was seen a few times. The chain uses TRBV5-5 and TRBJ1-5; unclear D gene. Between the trimmed V and J ends, which lost 0 bases and 9 bases, there was a span of 10 bases. The V gene's germline CDR1 is SGHKS and CDR2 YYEKEE (reference sequence). The CDR3 runs 13 residues. CDR3 residues: CASSLDDVRPQHF. CDR3 DNA sequence: TGTGCCAGCAGCTTGGATGATGTTCGGCCCCAGCATTTT.

This clonotype has a handful of counts. The chain combines TRBV9 with TRBJ2-5; 8 positions agree with TRBD1. J was trimmed by 4 bases and V by 0 bases; bases with no gene match: 5. Germline V gives CDR1 SGDLS, CDR2 YYNGEE. The CDR3 totals 15 residues. The CDR3 coding sequence is TGTGCCAGCAGCGTAGCAACAGGGGGAGGAGAGACCCAGTACTTC. This sequence encodes CASSVATGGGETQYF. Full variable domain (remainder filled in from reference TRBV9 and TRBJ2-5): DSGVTQTPKHLITATGQRVTLRCSPRSGDLSVYWYQQSLDQGLQFLIQYYNGEERAKGNILERFSAQQFPDLHSELNLSSLELGDSALYFCASSVATGGGETQYFGPGTRLLVL.